This T cell receptor (beta chain) was recovered during a study of lymphopenia after photon versus proton radiotherapy. Study results and caveats: After the lymphocyte nadir, photon-treated repertoires showed oligoclonal expansion, especially of CD8+ Temra cells. Under photons, naive T cells and diversity fell while effector/memory populations rose.

The germline CDR1 and CDR2 sequences are LGHNT and FRNRAP. Unmatched junction bases numbered 7, after V lost 0 bases and J lost 6 bases. This CDR3 is built from 16 residues. As to this clone: What it binds is unknown.

TCRdb's table, derived via immunoSEQ multiplex PCR, lists solely in-frame clones and lacks some. The sample has around 13,000 clones, 82% seen once. The gene calls are TRBV12-5 and TRBJ2-2; 7 bases align to TRBD2. The sample in question was peripheral blood, obtained from a patient treated with photon-based radiotherapy. The clonotype originates from a man in his fifties with gastric cancer. DNA of the CDR3: TGTGCTAGTGGTTTGGTCAGGCAGGGAGGGGCCGGGGAGCTGTTTTTT. Protein product: CASGLVRQGGAGELFF.